This is a list of T cell receptor beta chains from one sample in a study of cytomegalovirus exposure and HLA in healthy donors. The protocol was immunoSEQ multiplex PCR, while the TCRdb copy is restricted to in-frame clones and leaves out a portion. The sample yields some 200,000 clones, approximately 82% seen once. What was sequenced was PBMCs. The receptors derive from a man between 18 and 29 years old in good health and CMV-seronegative. The CDR3 runs from the conserved cysteine through the conserved F or W. The order of the fields is clone size, V gene, D gene, J gene, CDR3 protein, CDR3 DNA. The D gene is left open where the match is weak. Part of the rows lack a size; the others show once, few, many or a class for expanded clones.

abundance: -
v_gene: TRBV29-1
d_gene: TRBD1
j_gene: TRBJ1-1
CDR3aa: CSVAGTGVNTEAFF
CDR3nt: TGCAGCGTAGCCGGGACAGGGGTGAACACTGAAGCTTTCTTT

abundance: -
v_gene: TRBV14
d_gene: TRBD1
j_gene: TRBJ2-7
CDR3aa: CASSRWTGGSDEQYF
CDR3nt: TGTGCCAGCAGCAGATGGACAGGGGGCTCGGACGAGCAGTACTTC

abundance: -
v_gene: TRBV27
d_gene: -
j_gene: TRBJ1-2
CDR3aa: CASSLSRRGRIGYTF
CDR3nt: TGTGCCAGCAGTCTATCGAGGCGGGGGAGGATCGGCTACACCTTC

abundance: -
v_gene: TRBV5-1
d_gene: TRBD1
j_gene: TRBJ2-5
CDR3aa: CASSFPQGSVETQYF
CDR3nt: TGCGCCAGCAGTTTCCCACAGGGGAGTGTCGAGACCCAGTACTTC

abundance: -
v_gene: TRBV5-1
d_gene: -
j_gene: TRBJ2-5
CDR3aa: CASSLKSSGETQYF
CDR3nt: TGCGCCAGCAGCTTGAAATCGTCAGGGGAGACCCAGTACTTC

abundance: -
v_gene: TRBV4-1
d_gene: -
j_gene: TRBJ2-3
CDR3aa: CASSQRGLITDTQYF
CDR3nt: TGCGCCAGCAGCCAAAGAGGTCTTATCACAGATACGCAGTATTTT

abundance: -
v_gene: TRBV7-3
d_gene: TRBD2
j_gene: TRBJ2-3
CDR3aa: CASSPSLPSGTDTQYF
CDR3nt: TGTGCCAGCAGCCCATCCCTACCTAGCGGGACAGATACGCAGTATTTT

abundance: few
v_gene: TRBV28
d_gene: -
j_gene: TRBJ2-1
CDR3aa: CASSSNRYNEQFF
CDR3nt: TGTGCCAGCAGTTCTAACAGATACAATGAGCAGTTCTTC

abundance: -
v_gene: TRBV9
d_gene: -
j_gene: TRBJ2-6
CDR3aa: CASSVAGGAGSSGANVLTF
CDR3nt: TGTGCCAGCAGCGTAGCGGGTGGGGCCGGTTCCTCTGGGGCCAACGTCCTGACTTTC

abundance: -
v_gene: TRBV9
d_gene: TRBD1
j_gene: TRBJ2-3
CDR3aa: CASSATGGMTDTQYF
CDR3nt: TGTGCCAGCAGCGCTACAGGGGGCATGACAGATACGCAGTATTTT

abundance: few
v_gene: TRBV28
d_gene: TRBD1
j_gene: TRBJ2-1
CDR3aa: CASTPPGQGAGNEQFF
CDR3nt: TGTGCCAGTACGCCCCCGGGACAGGGGGCGGGCAATGAGCAGTTCTTC

abundance: -
v_gene: TRBV6-5
d_gene: -
j_gene: TRBJ1-1
CDR3aa: CASSYSTGNTEAFF
CDR3nt: TGTGCCAGCAGTTACTCGACAGGGAACACTGAAGCTTTCTTT

abundance: few
v_gene: TRBV27
d_gene: -
j_gene: TRBJ2-7
CDR3aa: CASSSNYEQYF
CDR3nt: TGTGCCAGCAGTAGCAACTACGAGCAGTACTTC

abundance: -
v_gene: TRBV14
d_gene: TRBD2
j_gene: TRBJ2-7
CDR3aa: CASSQLFGRSHEQYF
CDR3nt: TGTGCCAGCAGCCAACTTTTCGGGAGGTCCCACGAGCAGTACTTC

abundance: -
v_gene: TRBV6-6
d_gene: -
j_gene: TRBJ2-1
CDR3aa: CASSSGQGMNEQFF
CDR3nt: TGTGCCAGCAGTTCCGGCCAGGGTATGAATGAGCAGTTCTTC

abundance: -
v_gene: TRBV5-5
d_gene: TRBD1
j_gene: TRBJ2-7
CDR3aa: CASSSGQGTDEQYF
CDR3nt: TGTGCCAGCAGCTCGGGACAGGGTACCGACGAGCAGTACTTC

abundance: -
v_gene: TRBV30
d_gene: -
j_gene: TRBJ1-2
CDR3aa: CAWSGQYDGYTF
CDR3nt: TGTGCCTGGAGTGGACAGTACGATGGCTACACCTTC

abundance: once
v_gene: TRBV14
d_gene: TRBD1
j_gene: TRBJ2-2
CDR3aa: CASSQKQRGPLFF
CDR3nt: TGTGCCAGCAGCCAGAAACAGAGGGGGCCGCTGTTTTTT

abundance: -
v_gene: TRBV28
d_gene: -
j_gene: TRBJ2-3
CDR3aa: CASSLRRNTQYF
CDR3nt: TGTGCCAGCAGTTTGAGGAGAAATACGCAGTATTTT

abundance: -
v_gene: TRBV6-1
d_gene: TRBD2
j_gene: TRBJ2-1
CDR3aa: CASSGTSGNSYNEQFF
CDR3nt: TGTGCCAGCAGTGGGACTAGCGGGAACTCCTACAATGAGCAGTTCTTC

abundance: -
v_gene: TRBV19
d_gene: -
j_gene: TRBJ2-1
CDR3aa: CASSIEQSIYNEQFF
CDR3nt: TGTGCCAGTAGTATAGAACAGTCTATCTACAATGAGCAGTTCTTC

abundance: -
v_gene: TRBV5-5
d_gene: -
j_gene: TRBJ1-1
CDR3aa: CASSRRSALGNTEAFF
CDR3nt: TGTGCCAGCAGCAGGAGGAGTGCCTTGGGGAACACTGAAGCTTTCTTT

abundance: -
v_gene: TRBV18
d_gene: -
j_gene: TRBJ2-1
CDR3aa: CASSEVLENEQFF
CDR3nt: TGTGCCAGCTCAGAGGTCTTGGAGAATGAGCAGTTCTTC

abundance: -
v_gene: TRBV2
d_gene: TRBD1
j_gene: TRBJ2-7
CDR3aa: CASSKTGATYEQYF
CDR3nt: TGTGCCAGCAGTAAGACAGGGGCGACCTACGAGCAGTACTTC

abundance: -
v_gene: TRBV18
d_gene: TRBD1
j_gene: TRBJ1-2
CDR3aa: CASSQQGADGYTF
CDR3nt: TGTGCCAGCTCACAACAGGGGGCGGATGGCTACACCTTC

abundance: -
v_gene: TRBV7-9
d_gene: -
j_gene: TRBJ1-1
CDR3aa: CASSARTEMNTEAFF
CDR3nt: TGTGCCAGCAGCGCACGGACAGAAATGAACACTGAAGCTTTCTTT

abundance: -
v_gene: TRBV27
d_gene: TRBD1
j_gene: TRBJ2-1
CDR3aa: CASSFIFPPGTGVGDEQFF
CDR3nt: TGTGCCAGCAGTTTTATATTCCCCCCTGGGACAGGGGTAGGCGATGAGCAGTTCTTC

abundance: few
v_gene: TRBV4-1
d_gene: TRBD2
j_gene: TRBJ2-3
CDR3aa: CASSLLPPTGGPSDTQYF
CDR3nt: TGCGCCAGCAGCCTCCTTCCGCCCACGGGAGGGCCATCCGATACGCAGTATTTT

abundance: -
v_gene: TRBV7-3
d_gene: -
j_gene: TRBJ1-1
CDR3aa: CASSSGVNTEAFF
CDR3nt: TGTGCCAGCAGCTCAGGGGTGAACACTGAAGCTTTCTTT

abundance: -
v_gene: TRBV6-5
d_gene: -
j_gene: TRBJ2-7
CDR3aa: CASSTGSREQYF
CDR3nt: TGTGCCAGCAGCACAGGGTCCCGCGAGCAGTACTTC

abundance: -
v_gene: TRBV21-1
d_gene: -
j_gene: TRBJ1-2
CDR3aa: CASSLPGTHYGYTF
CDR3nt: TGTGCCAGCAGCCTTCCCGGGACACATTATGGCTACACCTTC

abundance: -
v_gene: TRBV6-6
d_gene: TRBD1
j_gene: TRBJ2-2
CDR3aa: CASRADRRNTGELFF
CDR3nt: TGTGCCAGCAGAGCGGACAGGCGGAACACCGGGGAGCTGTTTTTT

abundance: few
v_gene: TRBV28
d_gene: TRBD1
j_gene: TRBJ1-4
CDR3aa: CASSLLAGGFGNEKLFF
CDR3nt: TGTGCCAGCAGTTTATTGGCAGGGGGCTTTGGTAATGAAAAACTGTTTTTT

abundance: -
v_gene: TRBV10-2
d_gene: TRBD1
j_gene: TRBJ2-7
CDR3aa: CASRPGQGGVYEQYF
CDR3nt: TGCGCCAGCAGACCCGGACAGGGGGGGGTCTACGAGCAGTACTTC

abundance: -
v_gene: TRBV2
d_gene: TRBD1
j_gene: TRBJ2-7
CDR3aa: CASSPDQGAVEQYF
CDR3nt: TGTGCCAGCAGTCCGGACCAGGGGGCAGTGGAGCAGTACTTC

abundance: -
v_gene: TRBV11-3
d_gene: -
j_gene: TRBJ2-3
CDR3aa: CASSSTTQGTQYF
CDR3nt: TGTGCCAGCAGCTCTACGACCCAGGGGACGCAGTATTTT

abundance: -
v_gene: TRBV7-3
d_gene: -
j_gene: TRBJ2-5
CDR3aa: CASSLQGSQGETQYF
CDR3nt: TGTGCCAGCAGCTTACAGGGGTCCCAGGGGGAGACCCAGTACTTC

abundance: -
v_gene: TRBV28
d_gene: -
j_gene: TRBJ1-4
CDR3aa: CASNPAGATNEKLFF
CDR3nt: TGTGCCAGCAACCCCGCCGGAGCAACTAATGAAAAACTGTTTTTT

abundance: few
v_gene: TRBV2
d_gene: TRBD1
j_gene: TRBJ1-2
CDR3aa: CASSGSGGVRGYTF
CDR3nt: TGTGCCAGCAGTGGTTCAGGGGGTGTGAGAGGCTACACCTTC

abundance: -
v_gene: TRBV18
d_gene: -
j_gene: TRBJ1-2
CDR3aa: CASSPQEGVANYGYTF
CDR3nt: TGTGCCAGCTCACCACAGGAAGGAGTAGCTAACTACGGCTACACCTTC

abundance: once
v_gene: TRBV5-1
d_gene: TRBD2
j_gene: TRBJ2-5
CDR3aa: CASSPSLAGARWYF
CDR3nt: TGCGCCAGCAGCCCGTCACTAGCGGGAGCGCGCTGGTACTTC

abundance: -
v_gene: TRBV28
d_gene: -
j_gene: TRBJ1-1
CDR3aa: CASSFSAGFEAFF
CDR3nt: TGTGCCAGCAGTTTCTCGGCAGGGTTTGAAGCTTTCTTT

abundance: -
v_gene: TRBV5-8
d_gene: -
j_gene: TRBJ2-6
CDR3aa: CACTLTINLLGANVLTF
CDR3nt: TGTGCCTGCACCCTGACTATCAACCTCCTTGGGGCCAACGTCCTGACTTTC

abundance: once
v_gene: TRBV27
d_gene: -
j_gene: TRBJ1-5
CDR3aa: CASSFRGANQPQHF
CDR3nt: TGTGCCAGCAGTTTCCGGGGGGCCAATCAGCCCCAGCATTTT

abundance: -
v_gene: TRBV10-2
d_gene: TRBD1
j_gene: TRBJ2-1
CDR3aa: CASTVGQGTSYNEQFF
CDR3nt: TGCGCCAGCACCGTTGGACAGGGAACCTCCTACAATGAGCAGTTCTTC

abundance: -
v_gene: TRBV5-1
d_gene: TRBD1
j_gene: TRBJ2-2
CDR3aa: CASSEGQTNTGELFF
CDR3nt: TGCGCCAGCAGCGAGGGACAGACGAACACCGGGGAGCTGTTTTTT

abundance: -
v_gene: TRBV28
d_gene: -
j_gene: TRBJ1-2
CDR3aa: CASSLTAFYGYTF
CDR3nt: TGTGCCAGCAGCCTTACAGCCTTCTATGGCTACACCTTC

abundance: -
v_gene: TRBV9
d_gene: -
j_gene: TRBJ1-4
CDR3aa: CASSVATGGGEKLFF
CDR3nt: TGTGCCAGCAGCGTAGCTACCGGGGGTGGTGAAAAACTGTTTTTT

abundance: -
v_gene: TRBV4-1
d_gene: -
j_gene: TRBJ2-7
CDR3aa: CASSQDSGLRLNEQYF
CDR3nt: TGCGCCAGCAGCCAAGATTCGGGACTCCGCTTGAACGAGCAGTACTTC

abundance: once
v_gene: TRBV7-3
d_gene: TRBD1
j_gene: TRBJ2-2
CDR3aa: CASSLTASDRVRYTGELFF
CDR3nt: TGTGCCAGCAGCTTAACCGCATCGGACAGGGTGAGGTACACCGGGGAGCTGTTTTTT